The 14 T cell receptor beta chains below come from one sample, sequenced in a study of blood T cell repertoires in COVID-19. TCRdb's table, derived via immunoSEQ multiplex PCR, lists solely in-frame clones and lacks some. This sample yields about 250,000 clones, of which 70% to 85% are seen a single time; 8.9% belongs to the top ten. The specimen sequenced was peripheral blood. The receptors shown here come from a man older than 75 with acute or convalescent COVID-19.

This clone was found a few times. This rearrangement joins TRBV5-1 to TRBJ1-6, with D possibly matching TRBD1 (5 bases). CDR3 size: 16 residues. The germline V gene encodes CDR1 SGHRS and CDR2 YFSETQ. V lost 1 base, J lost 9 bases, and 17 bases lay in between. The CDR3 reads CASSLSGGVMVSPLHF. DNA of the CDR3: TGCGCCAGCAGCTTGAGTGGAGGGGTGATGGTTTCACCCCTCCACTTT.

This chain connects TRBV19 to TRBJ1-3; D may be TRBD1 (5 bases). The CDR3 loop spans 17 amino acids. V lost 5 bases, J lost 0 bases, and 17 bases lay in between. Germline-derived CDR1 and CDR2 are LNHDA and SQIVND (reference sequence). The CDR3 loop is CASSLRATASSGNTIYF. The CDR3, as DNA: TGTGCCAGTAGTTTACGTGCGACAGCTTCCTCTGGAAACACCATATATTTT.

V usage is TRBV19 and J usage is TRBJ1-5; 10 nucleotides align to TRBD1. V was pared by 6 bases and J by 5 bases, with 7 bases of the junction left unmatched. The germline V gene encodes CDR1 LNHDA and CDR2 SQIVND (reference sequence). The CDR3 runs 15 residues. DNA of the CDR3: TGTGCCAGTAGCATGGGGACAGGGGCATATCAGCCCCAGCATTTT. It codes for CASSMGTGAYQPQHF. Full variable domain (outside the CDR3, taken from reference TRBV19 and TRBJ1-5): DGGITQSPKYLFRKEGQNVTLSCEQNLNHDAMYWYRQDPGQGLRLIYYSQIVNDFQKGDIAEGYSVSREKKESFPLTVTSAQKNPTAFYLCASSMGTGAYQPQHFGDGTRLSIL.

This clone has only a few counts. The CDR3 sequence: CASSLEGRRDEQYF. The DNA of the CDR3 is TGTGCCAGCAGCTTGGAGGGGCGCAGGGACGAGCAGTACTTC. This sequence joins TRBV11-3 and TRBJ2-7, with D possibly matching TRBD2 (6 bases). The V gene's germline CDR1 is SGHNT and CDR2 YENEEA. V was trimmed by 3 bases and J by 5 bases, leaving 14 bases between them. CDR3 length: 14 residues.

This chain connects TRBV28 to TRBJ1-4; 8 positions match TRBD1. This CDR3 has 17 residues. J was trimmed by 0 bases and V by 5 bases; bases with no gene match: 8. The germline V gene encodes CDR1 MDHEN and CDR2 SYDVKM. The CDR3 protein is CASSARDRISTNEKLFF. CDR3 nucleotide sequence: TGTGCCAGCAGTGCCCGGGACAGGATCTCAACTAATGAAAAACTGTTTTTT.

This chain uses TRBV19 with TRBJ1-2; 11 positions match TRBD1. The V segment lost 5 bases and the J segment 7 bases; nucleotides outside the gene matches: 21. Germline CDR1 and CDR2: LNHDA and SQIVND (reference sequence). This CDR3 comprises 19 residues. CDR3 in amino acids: CASSFGLPGQGAGSIGYTF. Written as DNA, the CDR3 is TGTGCCAGTAGTTTCGGGCTCCCAGGACAGGGGGCAGGGTCCATTGGCTACACCTTC.

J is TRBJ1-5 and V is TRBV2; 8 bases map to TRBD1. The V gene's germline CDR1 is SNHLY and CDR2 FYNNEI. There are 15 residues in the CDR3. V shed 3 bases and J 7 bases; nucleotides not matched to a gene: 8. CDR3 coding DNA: TGTGCCAGCAGTGATAGAACAGGGGGGCACCAGCCCCAGCATTTT. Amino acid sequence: CASSDRTGGHQPQHF.

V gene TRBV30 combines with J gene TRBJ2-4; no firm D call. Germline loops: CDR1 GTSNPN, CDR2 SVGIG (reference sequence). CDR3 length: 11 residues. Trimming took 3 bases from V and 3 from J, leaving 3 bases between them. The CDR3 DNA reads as TGTGCCTGGAGCTTCAAAAACATTCAGTACTTC. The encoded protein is CAWSFKNIQYF. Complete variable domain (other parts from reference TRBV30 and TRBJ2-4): SQTIHQWPATLVQPVGSPLSLECTVEGTSNPNLYWYRQAAGRGLQLLFYSVGIGQISSEVPQNLSASRPQDRQFILSSKKLLLSDSGFYLCAWSFKNIQYFGAGTRLSVL.

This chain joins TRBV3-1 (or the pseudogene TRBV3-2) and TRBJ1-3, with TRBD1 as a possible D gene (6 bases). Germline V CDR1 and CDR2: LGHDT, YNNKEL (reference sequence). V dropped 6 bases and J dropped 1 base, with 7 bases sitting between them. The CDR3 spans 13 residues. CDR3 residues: CASSQGSGNTIYF. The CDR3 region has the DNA TGTGCCAGCAGTCAGGGGTCTGGAAACACCATATATTTT.

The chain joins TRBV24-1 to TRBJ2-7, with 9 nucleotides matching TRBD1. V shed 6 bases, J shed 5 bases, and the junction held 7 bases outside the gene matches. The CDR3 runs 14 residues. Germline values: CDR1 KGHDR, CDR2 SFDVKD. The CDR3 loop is CATSSGTGKDEQYF. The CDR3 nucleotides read TGTGCCACCAGTTCCGGGACAGGGAAGGACGAGCAGTACTTC.

The CDR3 DNA reads as TGTGCCAGCAGCTTAACGGGAGGGAGAGAGACCCAGTACTTC. Translating gives CASSLTGGRETQYF. The V gene is TRBV7-3, the J gene TRBJ2-5; 7 nucleotides line up with TRBD2. V was pared by 0 bases and J by 4 bases, with 2 bases of the junction left unmatched. CDR1 is SGHTA, CDR2 FQGTGA, per germline. There are 14 residues in the CDR3.

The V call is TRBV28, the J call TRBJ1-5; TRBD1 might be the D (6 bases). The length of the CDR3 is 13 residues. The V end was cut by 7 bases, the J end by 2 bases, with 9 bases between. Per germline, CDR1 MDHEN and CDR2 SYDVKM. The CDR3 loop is CASIAGGNQPQHF. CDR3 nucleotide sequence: TGTGCCAGCATTGCAGGGGGCAATCAGCCCCAGCATTTT.

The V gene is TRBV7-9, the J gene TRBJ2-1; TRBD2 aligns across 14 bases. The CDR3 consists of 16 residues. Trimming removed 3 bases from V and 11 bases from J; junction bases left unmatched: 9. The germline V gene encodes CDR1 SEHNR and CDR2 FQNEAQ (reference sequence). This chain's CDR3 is CASSLGSGLAGDKQFF. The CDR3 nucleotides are TGTGCCAGCAGCTTGGGATCGGGACTAGCGGGAGACAAGCAGTTCTTC.

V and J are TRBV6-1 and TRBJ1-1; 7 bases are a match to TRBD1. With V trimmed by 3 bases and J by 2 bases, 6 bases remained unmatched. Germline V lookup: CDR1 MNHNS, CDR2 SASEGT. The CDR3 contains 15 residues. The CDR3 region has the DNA TGTGCCAGCAGTGAGAGTCACAGGGGCAACACTGAAGCTTTCTTT. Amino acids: CASSESHRGNTEAFF.